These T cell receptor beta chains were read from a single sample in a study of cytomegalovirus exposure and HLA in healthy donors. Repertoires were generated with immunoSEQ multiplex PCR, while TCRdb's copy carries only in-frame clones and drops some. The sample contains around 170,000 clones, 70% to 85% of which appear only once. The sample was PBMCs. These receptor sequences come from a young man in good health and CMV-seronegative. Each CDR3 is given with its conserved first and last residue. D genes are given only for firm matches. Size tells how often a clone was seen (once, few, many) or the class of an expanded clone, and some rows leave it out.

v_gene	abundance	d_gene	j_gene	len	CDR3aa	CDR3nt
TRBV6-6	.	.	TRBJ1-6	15	CASSRNRQSNSPLHF	TGTGCCAGCAGTCGGAACCGACAGAGTAATTCACCCCTCCACTTT
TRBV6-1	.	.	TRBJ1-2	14	CASSEVGGYRGYTF	TGTGCCAGCAGTGAAGTAGGAGGGTACCGAGGCTACACCTTC
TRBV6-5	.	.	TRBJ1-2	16	CASSYPLGGGAGSYTF	TGTGCCAGCAGTTACCCCCTTGGGGGGGGCGCCGGGAGCTACACCTTC
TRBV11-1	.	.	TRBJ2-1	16	CASSLGQGGPYNEQFF	TGTGCCAGCAGCTTAGGGCAGGGGGGCCCCTACAATGAGCAGTTCTTC
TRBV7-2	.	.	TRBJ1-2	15	CASSPQGQVNYGYTF	TGTGCCAGCAGCCCCCAGGGGCAGGTTAACTATGGCTACACCTTC
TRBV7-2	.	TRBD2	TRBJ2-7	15	CASSLGTSGRGEQYF	TGTGCCAGCAGCTTGGGGACTAGCGGGAGAGGCGAGCAGTACTTC
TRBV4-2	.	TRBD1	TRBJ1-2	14	CASNREGGDYGYTF	TGTGCCAGCAACAGAGAAGGGGGCGACTATGGCTACACCTTC
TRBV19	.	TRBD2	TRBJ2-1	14	CASSLWEGLNEQFF	TGTGCCAGTAGTTTGTGGGAGGGCCTCAATGAGCAGTTCTTC
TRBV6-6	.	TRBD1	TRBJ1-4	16	CASSYEVQGGHEKLFF	TGTGCCAGCAGTTACGAAGTACAGGGGGGGCATGAAAAACTGTTTTTT
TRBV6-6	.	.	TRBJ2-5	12	CASSGTGETQYF	TGTGCCAGCAGTGGGACTGGGGAGACCCAGTACTTC
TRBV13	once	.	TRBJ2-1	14	CASSPPGVYNEQFF	TGTGCCAGCAGCCCGCCGGGGGTCTACAATGAGCAGTTCTTC
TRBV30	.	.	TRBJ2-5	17	CAWSVQLVTGFGETQYF	TGTGCCTGGAGTGTACAGCTGGTAACAGGGTTTGGAGAGACCCAGTACTTC
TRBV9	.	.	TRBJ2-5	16	CASSDWAGGGPGNQYF	TGTGCCAGCAGCGACTGGGCCGGCGGGGGCCCAGGGAACCAGTACTTC
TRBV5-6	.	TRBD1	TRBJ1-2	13	CASSRDRPYGYTF	TGTGCCAGCAGCAGGGACAGGCCCTATGGCTACACCTTC
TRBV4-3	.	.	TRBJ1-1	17	CASSQEAAGGFVTEAFF	TGCGCCAGCAGCCAAGAGGCCGCGGGGGGGTTTGTAACTGAAGCTTTCTTT
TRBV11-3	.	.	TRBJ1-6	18	CASSPSPGRDIIDSPLHF	TGTGCCAGCAGCCCGAGTCCGGGCAGGGATATCATAGATTCACCCCTCCACTTT
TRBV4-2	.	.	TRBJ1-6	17	CASSLPPKPGNNSPLHF	TGTGCCAGCAGCCTTCCACCCAAACCGGGGAATAATTCACCCCTCCACTTT
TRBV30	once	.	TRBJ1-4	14	CAWMTDRTNEKLFF	TGTGCCTGGATGACCGACAGGACTAATGAAAAACTGTTTTTT
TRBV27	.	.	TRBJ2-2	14	CASSPDTNTGELFF	TGTGCCAGCAGTCCCGACACAAACACCGGGGAGCTGTTTTTT